Below are 17 T cell receptor beta chains sequenced from a single sample in a study of blood T cells in healthy people across ages. The second PCR ran about 6 to 12 cycles with a sample-barcoded 5' primer and J-beta primers. TCRdb fed the 5' RACE reads into MiXCR, producing one record per CDR3 protein. In the table there are about 650,000 distinct CDR3 sequences, about a third of which are singletons. Sequenced material: blood. These receptors were collected from a woman at least 80 years old in good health.

The V gene is TRBV6-1, the J gene TRBJ2-5; no definite D call. The V gene lost 6 bases and the J gene lost 0 bases, with 8 bases spanning the gap. The CDR3 consists of 13 residues. Germline V gene lookup returns CDR1 MNHNS and CDR2 SASEGT. In DNA form, the CDR3 reads TGTGCCAGCAGGGTCCGGGACCAAGAGACCCAGTACTTC. Its translation is CASRVRDQETQYF.

Ten or more counts support this clonotype. V and J are TRBV5-4 and TRBJ2-1, with TRBD2 matching over 9 bases. This CDR3 is built from 15 residues. The V and J ends lost 5 bases and 4 bases, in that order; junction bases with no gene match: 7. CDR1 is SGHNT, CDR2 YYREEE, per germline (reference sequence). CDR3: CASRAAGGRYNEQFF. DNA of the CDR3: TGTGCCAGCAGAGCTGCGGGGGGGCGTTACAATGAGCAGTTCTTC.

This clonotype appeared many times. The chain carries TRBV6-2 or TRBV6-3 and TRBJ2-3; possibly TRBD1 or TRBD2 for D (5 bases each). The CDR3 has 12 amino acids. Germline V gives CDR1 MNHEY, CDR2 SVGEGT. Trimming pared 6 bases from V and 6 bases from J, leaving 10 bases between. CDR3 coding DNA: TGTGCCAGCAGCCCCTGGGGGGATACGCAGTATTTT. It encodes CASSPWGDTQYF.

This clonotype was recorded at least ten times. The chain is built from TRBV24-1 and TRBJ2-5, with D possibly matching TRBD1 (6 bases). Germline CDR1 reads KGHDR; CDR2 reads SFDVKD. V lost 8 bases, J lost 4 bases, and 10 bases lay in between. This CDR3 is built from 12 residues. The CDR3 coding sequence is TGTGCCACCAATGGGGGCGGAGAGACCCAGTACTTC. Amino acids: CATNGGGETQYF.

This clonotype was seen repeatedly, ten times or more. The chain has TRBV4-2 and TRBJ2-1, with D maybe TRBD2 (6 bases). Germline V gene data show CDR1 as LGHNA and CDR2 as YNFKEQ. CDR3 length: 16 amino acids. The V and J ends lost 0 bases and 0 bases respectively, with 9 bases between them. CDR3 sequence (DNA): TGTGCCAGCAGCCAAGAGGGGGGTAGCTCCTACAATGAGCAGTTCTTC. Its translation is CASSQEGGSSYNEQFF.

This clonotype occurred many times. J is TRBJ2-1 and V is TRBV12-3 or TRBV12-4; TRBD1 matches 9 bases. V shed 7 bases, J shed 5 bases, and the junction held 9 bases outside the gene matches. CDR3 length: 15 residues. This CDR3 is CASTLAGDRDNEQFF. The CDR3 DNA sequence: TGTGCCAGCACCCTTGCGGGGGACAGGGACAATGAGCAGTTCTTC.

In this sample, this clonotype turned up a few times. One base away lies a much larger clone, so this may be a sequencing read error. V and J are TRBV29-1 and TRBJ2-3; D is possibly TRBD1 or TRBD2 (5 bases each). CDR3 length equals 14 residues. Germline lookup yields CDR1 SQVTM and CDR2 ANQGSEA. CDR3 protein: CGVDGARGGDTQYF. CDR3 DNA sequence: TGCGGCGTTGACGGGGCCCGGGGCGGAGATACGCAGTATTTT.

This clonotype was recorded many times. This chain links TRBV29-1 with TRBJ2-7, with D uncertain. CDR3 size: 12 residues. V lost 4 bases to trimming and J lost 5 bases, with 12 bases between them. The germline V gene encodes CDR1 SQVTM and CDR2 ANQGSEA. Written as DNA, the CDR3 is TGCAGCGTTGGGCGGTCCCGGAACGAGCAGTACTTC. Its protein is CSVGRSRNEQYF.

This clonotype was observed many times. V is TRBV3-1 and J is TRBJ2-5, with D unclear. The CDR3 contains 15 residues. Trimming stripped 0 bases from V and 0 bases from J, with 8 bases between. Germline-derived CDR1 and CDR2 are LGHDT and YNNKEL (reference sequence). Here the CDR3 reads CASSQDTEYQETQYF. CDR3 sequence (DNA): TGTGCCAGCAGCCAAGATACTGAGTACCAAGAGACCCAGTACTTC.

J is TRBJ1-1 and V is TRBV30, with a tentative D call TRBD1 (6 bases). V was cut by 1 base and J by 1 base, with 10 bases left in between. Germline values: CDR1 GTSNPN, CDR2 SVGIG (reference sequence). CDR3 length: 14 residues. CDR3 sequence reads: CAWSDGQPNTEAFF. In DNA, the CDR3 is TGTGCCTGGAGTGATGGACAGCCGAACACTGAAGCTTTCTTT.

Ten or more counts support this clonotype. The rearrangement links TRBV7-2 to TRBJ2-3, with D possibly being TRBD1 (5 bases). The CDR3 totals 16 residues. CDR1 is SGHTA, CDR2 FQGNSA, per germline. The germline V and J ends were trimmed by 5 bases and 2 bases, with 17 bases remaining between them. Here the CDR3 reads CASSQPTARYTDTQYF. The DNA for the CDR3 is TGTGCCAGCAGCCAACCGACAGCGCGATACACAGATACGCAGTATTTT.

J is TRBJ2-6 and V is TRBV7-6; D remains ambiguous. Germline assignment: CDR1 SGHVS and CDR2 FNYEAQ. CDR3 length equals 20 residues. V gave up 1 base and J gave up 0 bases, with 19 bases separating them. CDR3: CASSLVSAGDLSSGANVLTF. The CDR3 nucleotides read TGTGCCAGCAGCTTAGTTTCGGCCGGAGATCTCAGCTCTGGGGCCAACGTCCTGACTTTC.

This chain joins TRBV7-9 and TRBJ2-1; 7 bases align to TRBD2. Germline assignment: CDR1 SEHNR and CDR2 FQNEAQ (reference sequence). The CDR3 spans 18 residues. V gave up 3 bases and J gave up 0 bases; unmatched junction bases: 11. The CDR3: CASSFGGQGGSSYNEQFF. The CDR3 DNA reads TGTGCCAGCAGCTTTGGTGGGCAGGGCGGGAGCTCCTACAATGAGCAGTTCTTC.

At least ten counts were recorded for this clonotype. The chain combines TRBV29-1 with TRBJ1-2; possibly TRBD1 for D (6 bases). The germline V gene encodes CDR1 SQVTM and CDR2 ANQGSEA. The V gene lost 6 bases and the J gene lost 4 bases, with 12 bases spanning the gap. CDR3 length: 12 residues. CDR3 bases: TGCAGCGTCGGAGACAGGACCTATGGCTACACCTTC. Protein product: CSVGDRTYGYTF.

The sample holds a few counts of this clonotype. The gene calls are TRBV29-1 and TRBJ1-3; 7 bases map to TRBD1. The V gene's germline CDR1 is SQVTM and CDR2 ANQGSEA. This CDR3 spans 12 amino acids. CDR3 DNA: TGCAGTATACAGGGGAATGGAAACACCATATATTTT. Amino acids: CSIQGNGNTIYF.

This clonotype was counted many times. The chain uses TRBV3-1 and TRBJ2-3; D unclear. V gave up 4 bases and J gave up 6 bases, with 11 bases separating them. The CDR3 runs to 13 residues. Germline assignment: CDR1 LGHDT and CDR2 YNNKEL (reference sequence). The CDR3 is CASSLNTADTQYF. CDR3 in DNA: TGTGCCAGCAGCCTGAATACGGCGGATACGCAGTATTTT.

This clonotype was counted at least ten times. This rearrangement joins TRBV7-3 to TRBJ2-4; 9 positions agree with TRBD1. The V segment lost 5 bases and the J segment 7 bases; nucleotides outside the gene matches: 6. The CDR3 length is 14 residues. Germline CDR1 is SGHTA and CDR2 is FQGTGA. In DNA, the CDR3 is TGTGCCAGCAGCCCGACAGGGGGAGCGAACATTCAGTACTTC. It is translated as CASSPTGGANIQYF.